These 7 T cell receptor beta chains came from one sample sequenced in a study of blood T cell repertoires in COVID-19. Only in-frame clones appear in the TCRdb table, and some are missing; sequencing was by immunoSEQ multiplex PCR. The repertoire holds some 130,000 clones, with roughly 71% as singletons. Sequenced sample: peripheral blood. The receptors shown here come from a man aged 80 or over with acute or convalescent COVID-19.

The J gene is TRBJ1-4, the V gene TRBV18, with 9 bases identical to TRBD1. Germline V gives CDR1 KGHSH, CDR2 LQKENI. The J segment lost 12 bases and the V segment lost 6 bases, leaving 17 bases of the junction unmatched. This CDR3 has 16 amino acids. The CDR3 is CASSLKRQGVRIELFF. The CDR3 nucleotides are TGTGCCAGCTCCCTTAAAAGACAGGGGGTTAGGATAGAACTGTTTTTT.

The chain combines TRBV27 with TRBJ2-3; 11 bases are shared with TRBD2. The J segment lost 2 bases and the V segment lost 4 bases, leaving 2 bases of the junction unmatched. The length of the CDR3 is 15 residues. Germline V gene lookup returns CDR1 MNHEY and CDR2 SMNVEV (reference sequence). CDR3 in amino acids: CASSSSGGSTDTQYF. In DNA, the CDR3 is TGTGCCAGCAGTTCTAGCGGGGGGTCCACAGATACGCAGTATTTT.

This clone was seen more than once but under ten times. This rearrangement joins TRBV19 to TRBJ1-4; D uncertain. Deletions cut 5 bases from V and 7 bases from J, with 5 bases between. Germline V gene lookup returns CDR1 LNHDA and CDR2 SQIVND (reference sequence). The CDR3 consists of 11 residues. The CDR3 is CASSGGEKLFF. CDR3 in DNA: TGTGCCAGTAGTGGAGGTGAAAAACTGTTTTTT. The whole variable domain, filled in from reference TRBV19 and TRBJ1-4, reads DGGITQSPKYLFRKEGQNVTLSCEQNLNHDAMYWYRQDPGQGLRLIYYSQIVNDFQKGDIAEGYSVSREKKESFPLTVTSAQKNPTAFYLCASSGGEKLFFGSGTQLSVL.

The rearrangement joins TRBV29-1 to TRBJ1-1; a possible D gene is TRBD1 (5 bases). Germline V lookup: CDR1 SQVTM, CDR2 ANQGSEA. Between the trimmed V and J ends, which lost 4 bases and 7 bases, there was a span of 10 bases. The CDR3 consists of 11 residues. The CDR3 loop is CSVAAGIEAFF. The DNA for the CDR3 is TGCAGCGTTGCGGCAGGGATTGAAGCTTTCTTT.

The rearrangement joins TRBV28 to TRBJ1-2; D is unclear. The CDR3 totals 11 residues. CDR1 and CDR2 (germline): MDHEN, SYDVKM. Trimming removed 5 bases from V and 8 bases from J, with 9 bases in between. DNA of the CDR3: TGTGCCAGCAGTACACAGTACGGCTACACCTTC. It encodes CASSTQYGYTF.

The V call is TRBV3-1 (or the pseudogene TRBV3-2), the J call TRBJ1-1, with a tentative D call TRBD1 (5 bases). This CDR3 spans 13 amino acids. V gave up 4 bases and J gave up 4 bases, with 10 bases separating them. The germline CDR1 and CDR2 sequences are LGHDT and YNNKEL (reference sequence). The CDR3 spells CASSRRGGTEAFF. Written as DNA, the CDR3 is TGTGCCAGCAGCCGTCGGGGGGGCACTGAAGCTTTCTTT.

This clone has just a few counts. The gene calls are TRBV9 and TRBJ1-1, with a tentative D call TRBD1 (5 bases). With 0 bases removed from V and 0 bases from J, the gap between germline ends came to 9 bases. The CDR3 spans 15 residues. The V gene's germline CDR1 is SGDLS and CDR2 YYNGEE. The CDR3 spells CASSVVAGMNTEAFF. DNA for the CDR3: TGTGCCAGCAGCGTAGTTGCAGGGATGAACACTGAAGCTTTCTTT. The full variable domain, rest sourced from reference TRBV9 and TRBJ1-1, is DSGVTQTPKHLITATGQRVTLRCSPRSGDLSVYWYQQSLDQGLQFLIQYYNGEERAKGNILERFSAQQFPDLHSELNLSSLELGDSALYFCASSVVAGMNTEAFFGQGTRLTVV.